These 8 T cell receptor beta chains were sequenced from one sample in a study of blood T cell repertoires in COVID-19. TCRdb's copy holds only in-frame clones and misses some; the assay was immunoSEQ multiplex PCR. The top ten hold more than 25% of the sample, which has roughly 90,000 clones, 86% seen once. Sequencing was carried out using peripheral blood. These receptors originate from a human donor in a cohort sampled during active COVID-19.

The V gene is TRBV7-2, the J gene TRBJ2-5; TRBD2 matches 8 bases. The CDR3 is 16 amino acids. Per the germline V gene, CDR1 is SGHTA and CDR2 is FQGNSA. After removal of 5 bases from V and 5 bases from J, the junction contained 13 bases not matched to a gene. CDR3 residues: CASSPLGRGVAETQYF. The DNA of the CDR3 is TGTGCCAGCAGCCCATTGGGGCGGGGGGTAGCGGAGACCCAGTACTTC.

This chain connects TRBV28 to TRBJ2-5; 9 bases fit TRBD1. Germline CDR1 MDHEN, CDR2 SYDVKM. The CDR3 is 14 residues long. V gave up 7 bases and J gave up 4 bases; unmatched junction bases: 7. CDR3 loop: CASNPTGGGETQYF. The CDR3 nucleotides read TGTGCCAGCAATCCGACAGGGGGTGGAGAGACCCAGTACTTC. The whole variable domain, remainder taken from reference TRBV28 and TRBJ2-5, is DVKVTQSSRYLVKRTGEKVFLECVQDMDHENMFWYRQDPGLGLRLIYFSYDVKMKEKGDIPEGYSVSREKKERFSLILESASTNQTSMYLCASNPTGGGETQYFGPGTRLLVL.

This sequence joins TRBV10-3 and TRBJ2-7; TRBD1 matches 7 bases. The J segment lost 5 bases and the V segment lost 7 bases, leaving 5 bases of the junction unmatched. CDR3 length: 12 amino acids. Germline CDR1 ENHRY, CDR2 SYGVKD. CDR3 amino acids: CAINSDRDEQYF. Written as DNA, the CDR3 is TGTGCCATCAACTCTGACAGGGACGAGCAGTACTTC.

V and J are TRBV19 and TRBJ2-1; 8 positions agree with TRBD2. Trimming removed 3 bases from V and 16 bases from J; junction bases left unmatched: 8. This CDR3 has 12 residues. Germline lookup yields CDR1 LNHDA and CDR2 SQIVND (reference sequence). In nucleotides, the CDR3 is TGTGCCAGTAGTATCCCCGGGACTAGAACCTTCTTC. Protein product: CASSIPGTRTFF.

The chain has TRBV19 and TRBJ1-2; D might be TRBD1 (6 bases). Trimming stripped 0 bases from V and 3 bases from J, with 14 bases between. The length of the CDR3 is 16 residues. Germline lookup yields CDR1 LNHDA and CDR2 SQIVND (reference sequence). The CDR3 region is CASSIEAQQGYYGYTF. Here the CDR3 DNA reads TGTGCCAGTAGTATAGAGGCTCAACAGGGCTACTATGGCTACACCTTC.

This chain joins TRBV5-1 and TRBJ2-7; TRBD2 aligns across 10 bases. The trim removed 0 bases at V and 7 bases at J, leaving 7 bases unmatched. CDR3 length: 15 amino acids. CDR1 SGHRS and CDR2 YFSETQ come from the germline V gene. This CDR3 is CASSLASGGAGEQYF. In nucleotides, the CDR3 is TGCGCCAGCAGCTTGGCTAGCGGGGGAGCCGGAGAGCAGTACTTC. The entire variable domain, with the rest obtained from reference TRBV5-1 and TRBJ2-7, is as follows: KAGVTQTPRYLIKTRGQQVTLSCSPISGHRSVSWYQQTPGQGLQFLFEYFSETQRNKGNFPGRFSGRQFSNSRSEMNVSTLELGDSALYLCASSLASGGAGEQYFGPGTRLTVT.

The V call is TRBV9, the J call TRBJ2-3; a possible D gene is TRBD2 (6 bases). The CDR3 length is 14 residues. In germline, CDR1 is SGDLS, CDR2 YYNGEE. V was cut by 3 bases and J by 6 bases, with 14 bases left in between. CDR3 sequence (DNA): TGTGCCAGCAGCGCCGGGACTCCCTTGGATACGCAGTATTTT. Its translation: CASSAGTPLDTQYF.

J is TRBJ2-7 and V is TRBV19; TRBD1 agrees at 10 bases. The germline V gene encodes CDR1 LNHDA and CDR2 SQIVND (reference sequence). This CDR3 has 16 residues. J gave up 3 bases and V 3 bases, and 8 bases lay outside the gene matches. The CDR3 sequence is CASSIETGTGVYEQYF. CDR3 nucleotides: TGTGCCAGTAGTATCGAAACCGGGACAGGGGTCTACGAGCAGTACTTC.